A single sample gave rise to the 25 T cell receptor beta chains below, sequenced in a study of shared clonotypes between healthy human individuals. The data were produced by immunoSEQ multiplex PCR, yet TCRdb's version contains in-frame clones alone and is incomplete. The sample has some 450,000 clones, around 77% seen once. Sample: PBMCs. These receptors were taken from a woman aged 35 to 49 in good health. Some clones in this sample may be carry-over from other donors' samples.

The sample holds one count of this clone. The chain employs TRBV4-1 and TRBJ1-2; TRBD1 might be the D (6 bases). Germline V gene data show CDR1 as MGHRA and CDR2 as YSYEKL. Trimming pared 0 bases from V and 5 bases from J, leaving 16 bases between. The CDR3 length is 16 residues. The CDR3 spells CASSQERVGGAYGYTF. As DNA, the CDR3 is TGCGCCAGCAGCCAAGAGAGGGTTGGGGGCGCGTATGGCTACACCTTC.

The V call is TRBV9, the J call TRBJ1-1; perhaps TRBD1 as D (5 bases). Trimming pared 5 bases from V and 3 bases from J, leaving 11 bases between. CDR1 and CDR2 (germline): SGDLS, YYNGEE. CDR3 size: 13 residues. CDR3 sequence: CASSPTGDTEAFF. The DNA for the CDR3 is TGTGCCAGCAGTCCGACGGGGGACACTGAAGCTTTCTTT.

This clone was detected many times. Other DNA sequences of this sample code for an identical CDR3. J is TRBJ1-5 and V is TRBV19, with D tentatively TRBD1 (6 bases). The germline CDR1 and CDR2 sequences are LNHDA and SQIVND (reference sequence). Deletions cut 5 bases from V and 6 bases from J, with 17 bases between. The CDR3 has 15 residues. The CDR3 spells CASSATPGQSQPQHF. Here the CDR3 DNA reads TGTGCCAGTAGTGCGACCCCAGGACAGTCTCAGCCCCAGCATTTT.

As to this clone: Distinct nucleotide sequences in the sample also encode this CDR3. The gene calls are TRBV18 and TRBJ1-1, with D possibly matching TRBD1 (5 bases). Per the germline V gene, CDR1 is KGHSH and CDR2 is LQKENI. V was cut by 2 bases and J by 2 bases, with 6 bases left in between. The CDR3 has 13 amino acids. Written as DNA, the CDR3 is TGTGCCAGCTCACCAACAGGTAACACTGAAGCTTTCTTT. It translates to CASSPTGNTEAFF.

Worth noting for this clone: One base separates it from a far larger clone, so it is likely a read error. The V call is TRBV7-9, the J call TRBJ2-3, with D uncertain. V was pared by 2 bases and J by 1 base, with 4 bases between. Germline loops: CDR1 SEHNR, CDR2 FQNEAQ (reference sequence). The CDR3 has 13 amino acids. In nucleotides, the CDR3 is TGTGCCAGCAGCTTAATGGGCACAGATACGCAGTATTTT. Its protein product is CASSLMGTDTQYF.

The V and J genes are TRBV11-2 and TRBJ1-1; D not certain. The V gene's germline CDR1 is SGHAT and CDR2 FQNNGV. The CDR3 loop spans 16 amino acids. Trimming shortened V by 2 bases and J by 0 bases, and 13 bases separated the two germline ends. The CDR3 sequence: CASSLTRPPMNTEAFF. The CDR3 region has the DNA TGTGCCAGCAGCTTAACGCGCCCTCCCATGAACACTGAAGCTTTCTTT.

The rearrangement links TRBV4-1 to TRBJ2-2, with 8 bases matching TRBD2. Germline CDR1 MGHRA, CDR2 YSYEKL. The CDR3 sequence is 17 residues long. With V trimmed by 2 bases and J by 4 bases, 9 bases remained unmatched. The CDR3 bases are TGCGCCAGCAGCCAAACTCAAGGGCTAGCGGGCACCGGGGAGCTGTTTTTT. Its protein is CASSQTQGLAGTGELFF.

Turning to this clone: A single base is all that separates this from a far larger clone, so a read error is likely. The chain uses TRBV30 and TRBJ2-3; a possible D gene is TRBD1 (6 bases). CDR1 and CDR2 (germline): GTSNPN, SVGIG (reference sequence). The CDR3 sequence is 14 residues long. The CDR3 DNA reads as TGTGTCTGGAGTGTCAGGGGAAGCACAGATACGCAGTATTTT. This gives the protein CVWSVRGSTDTQYF.

The chain uses TRBV7-4 and TRBJ1-5; D remains ambiguous. The germline V gene encodes CDR1 SGHVT and CDR2 SQSDAQ. Trimming stripped 4 bases from V and 5 bases from J, with 3 bases between. The CDR3 length is 11 residues. The CDR3: CASSSDQPQHF. The CDR3 bases are TGTGCCAGCAGCTCCGATCAGCCCCAGCATTTT.

V usage is TRBV10-3 and J usage is TRBJ2-2; 9 bases map to TRBD1. The CDR3 is 15 residues long. CDR1 ENHRY and CDR2 SYGVKD come from the germline V gene. V gave up 5 bases and J gave up 4 bases; unmatched junction bases: 5. The CDR3 DNA is TGTGCCATCAGTATGGGACAGGGCGGCACCGGGGAGCTGTTTTTT. This translates into CAISMGQGGTGELFF.

Of note for this clone: A much larger clone differs by one base, so this may be a read error. The chain joins TRBV10-1 to TRBJ2-7; D assignment may be TRBD1 or TRBD2 (6 bases each). Looked up from germline, CDR1 is WNHNN and CDR2 is SYGVQD (reference sequence). V lost 2 bases to trimming and J lost 3 bases, with 14 bases between them. The CDR3 is 15 residues long. CDR3 sequence (DNA): TGCGCCAGCAGTGAGGAGGGGGGCAGATTCTACGAGCAGTACTTC. Translated, it gives CASSEEGGRFYEQYF.

The chain links TRBV29-1 to TRBJ2-7; 8 bases are a match to TRBD2. This CDR3 spans 12 amino acids. Germline CDR1 is SQVTM and CDR2 is ANQGSEA. V was pared by 6 bases and J by 7 bases, with 8 bases of the junction left unmatched. The CDR3 loop reads CSVGREGREQYF. DNA for the CDR3: TGCAGCGTGGGACGGGAGGGGAGGGAGCAGTACTTC.

The table lists this clone with many counts. The rearrangement joins TRBV4-3 to TRBJ2-6; D is ambiguous. Germline V gene sequence: CDR1 LGHNA, CDR2 YSLEER. This CDR3 region has 16 residues. Trimming pared 5 bases from V and 0 bases from J, leaving 11 bases between. CDR3 loop: CASSERAISGANVLTF. The CDR3 nucleotides read TGCGCCAGCAGCGAAAGGGCTATCTCTGGGGCCAACGTCCTGACTTTC.

This clone has a single count. The chain recombines TRBV7-9 with TRBJ1-5; unclear D gene. The CDR3 has 13 residues. Germline values: CDR1 SEHNR, CDR2 FQNEAQ (reference sequence). Trimming took off 3 bases at V and 7 bases at J, with 10 bases between the two ends. CDR3 amino acids: CASSLDREQPQHF. Here the CDR3 DNA reads TGTGCCAGCAGCTTGGACCGAGAGCAGCCCCAGCATTTT.

In its sample, this clone was seen once. The chain uses TRBV18 and TRBJ2-3; D gene unclear. Trimming shortened V by 3 bases and J by 1 base, and 8 bases separated the two germline ends. Germline values: CDR1 KGHSH, CDR2 LQKENI. The CDR3 loop spans 14 amino acids. CDR3 sequence (DNA): TGTGCCAGCTCACCCCCGTTAGGCACAGATACGCAGTATTTT. Protein: CASSPPLGTDTQYF.

This chain joins TRBV6-1 and TRBJ1-2; unclear D gene. The germline V and J ends were trimmed by 3 bases and 5 bases, with 10 bases remaining between them. Germline V gene data show CDR1 as MNHNS and CDR2 as SASEGT. This CDR3 spans 13 amino acids. CDR3 protein: CASSDRADYGYTF. The CDR3 nucleotides read TGTGCCAGCAGTGATAGGGCAGATTATGGCTACACCTTC.

This chain connects TRBV5-4 to TRBJ1-2; a weak D match, TRBD1 (6 bases). Germline V gene lookup returns CDR1 SGHNT and CDR2 YYREEE (reference sequence). V gave up 3 bases and J gave up 8 bases, with 20 bases separating them. This CDR3 comprises 15 residues. The CDR3 here is CASSSKFTGSLGYTF. DNA of the CDR3: TGTGCCAGCAGCTCGAAATTTACAGGGTCCTTAGGCTACACCTTC.

V usage is TRBV30 and J usage is TRBJ2-6, with D unclear. Between the trimmed V and J ends, which lost 0 bases and 1 base, there was a span of 7 bases. Germline V CDR1 and CDR2: GTSNPN, SVGIG (reference sequence). CDR3 length: 15 amino acids. The CDR3 DNA reads TGTGCCTGGAGTGTATTGGGATCTGGGGCCAACGTCCTGACTTTC. It codes for CAWSVLGSGANVLTF.

V is TRBV6-6 and J is TRBJ2-7; D gene ambiguous. This CDR3 has 12 amino acids. With 1 base removed from V and 4 bases from J, the gap between germline ends came to 5 bases. Germline lookup yields CDR1 MNHNY and CDR2 SVGAGI (reference sequence). This CDR3 reads CASSYLDYEQYF. CDR3 nucleotide sequence: TGTGCCAGCAGTTACTTGGATTACGAGCAGTACTTC.

This clone was seen only once. The chain carries TRBV2 and TRBJ2-5, with no clear D. CDR1 is SNHLY and CDR2 is FYNNEI in the germline V gene. The CDR3 runs 13 residues. Between the trimmed V and J ends, which lost 5 bases and 5 bases, there was a span of 12 bases. CDR3 amino acids: CASSSLAGETQYF. Here the CDR3 DNA reads TGTGCCAGCAGTTCCTTAGCCGGGGAGACCCAGTACTTC. The whole variable domain, remainder taken from reference TRBV2 and TRBJ2-5, is EPEVTQTPSHQVTQMGQEVILRCVPISNHLYFYWYRQILGQKVEFLVSFYNNEISEKSEIFDDQFSVERPDGSNFTLKIRSTKLEDSAMYFCASSSLAGETQYFGPGTRLLVL.

V gene TRBV30 combines with J gene TRBJ2-7; 9 nucleotides match TRBD2. Germline V CDR1 and CDR2: GTSNPN, SVGIG (reference sequence). V dropped 5 bases and J dropped 0; count of bases not matched to a gene: 8. The CDR3 spans 15 residues. CDR3 sequence: CAWSGLSGSSYEQYF. The CDR3, as DNA: TGTGCCTGGTCAGGACTTAGCGGGAGCTCCTACGAGCAGTACTTC.

This clone has only one observation. J is TRBJ2-3 and V is TRBV4-2, with 7 bases matching TRBD1. The ends lost 4 bases at V and 3 bases at J; junction bases unmatched: 4. The V gene's germline CDR1 is LGHNA and CDR2 YNFKEQ. This CDR3 has 14 amino acids. The CDR3 sequence: CASSPLGQTDTQYF. The CDR3, as DNA: TGTGCCAGCAGCCCCTTGGGACAGACAGATACGCAGTATTTT.

Details on this clone: This sequence may be a read error, since a much larger clone differs from it by one base. The chain recombines TRBV5-4 with TRBJ1-2; D is unclear. This CDR3 comprises 12 residues. Germline V lookup: CDR1 SGHNT, CDR2 YYREEE (reference sequence). Trimming cost V 4 bases and J 2 bases, with 6 bases left between them. CDR3 in amino acids: CASSLDNYGYTF. In DNA form, the CDR3 reads TGTGCCAGCAGCCTAGACAACTATGGCTACACCTTC.

On this clone itself: The same CDR3 is also encoded by other DNA sequences in this sample. The chain has TRBV6-1 and TRBJ1-5; 7 nucleotides agree with TRBD1. J was trimmed by 7 bases and V by 6 bases; bases with no gene match: 9. CDR3 length equals 14 residues. The germline CDR1 and CDR2 sequences are MNHNS and SASEGT. The CDR3, as DNA: TGTGCCAGCAGACTTGGGACAGCTGGCCAGCCCCAGCATTTT. Translated: CASRLGTAGQPQHF.

This clone showed up just once. The V and J genes are TRBV4-1 and TRBJ2-7; 12 positions agree with TRBD2. Germline trimming cut 4 bases from V and 3 bases from J; bases unmatched to any gene: 7. The CDR3 spans 16 residues. CDR1 and CDR2 (germline): MGHRA, YSYEKL. The CDR3 DNA sequence: TGCGCCAGCAGCCTTACCCGGACTAGCGGGATCTACGAGCAGTACTTC. Its translation: CASSLTRTSGIYEQYF.